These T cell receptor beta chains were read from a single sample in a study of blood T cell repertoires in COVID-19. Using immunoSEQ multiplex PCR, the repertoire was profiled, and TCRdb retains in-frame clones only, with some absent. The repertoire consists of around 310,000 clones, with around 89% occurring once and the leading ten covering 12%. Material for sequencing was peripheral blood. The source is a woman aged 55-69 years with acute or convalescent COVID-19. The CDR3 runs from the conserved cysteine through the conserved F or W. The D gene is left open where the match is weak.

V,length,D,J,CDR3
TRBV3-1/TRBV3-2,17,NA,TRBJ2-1,CASSQDLRLALYNEQFF
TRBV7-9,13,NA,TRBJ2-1,CASSLERVSEQFF
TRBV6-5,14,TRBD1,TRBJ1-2,CASITGGGGYGYTF
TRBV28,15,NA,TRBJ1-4,CASSLEGPGGEKLFF
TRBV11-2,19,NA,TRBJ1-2,CASSPVRGGGSEGGYGYTF
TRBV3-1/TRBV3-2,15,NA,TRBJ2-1,CASSQECAGADEQFF
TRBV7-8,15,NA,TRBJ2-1,CASSYRGAVYNEQFF
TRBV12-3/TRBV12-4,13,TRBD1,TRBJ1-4,CASLRGPNEKLFF
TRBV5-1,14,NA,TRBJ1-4,CASSLVGGNEKLFF
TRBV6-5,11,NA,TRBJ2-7,CASSSRIEQYF
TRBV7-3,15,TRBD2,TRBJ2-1,CASSSTSGLADEQFF
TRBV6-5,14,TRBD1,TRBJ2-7,CASSYLGQRYEQYF
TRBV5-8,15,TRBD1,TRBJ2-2,CASSAGTGGVGELFF
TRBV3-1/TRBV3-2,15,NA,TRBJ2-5,CASSQDQTTRETQYF
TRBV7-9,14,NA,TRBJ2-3,CASSLDPGIDTQYF
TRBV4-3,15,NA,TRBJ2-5,CASSQDWGGVETQYF
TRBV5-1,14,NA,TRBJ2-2,CASSLAEITGELFF
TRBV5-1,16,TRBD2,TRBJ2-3,CASSTRTSGGTDTQYF
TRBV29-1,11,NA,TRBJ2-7,CSSRDTYEQYF
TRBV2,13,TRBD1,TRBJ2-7,CAGQGASTREQYF
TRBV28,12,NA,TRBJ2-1,CAIGGPHNEQFF
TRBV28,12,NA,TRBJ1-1,CATGVRDTEAFF
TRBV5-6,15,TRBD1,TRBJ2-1,CASSFPGTGGNEQFF
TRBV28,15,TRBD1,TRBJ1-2,CASSSPEGQGYGYTF
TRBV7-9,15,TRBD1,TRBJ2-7,CASSLGDSTSYEQYF
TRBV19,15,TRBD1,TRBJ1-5,CASSTGTGIGQPQHF
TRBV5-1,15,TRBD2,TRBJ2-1,CASSLTSGRSHEQFF
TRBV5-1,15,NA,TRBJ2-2,CASSLQGDGTGELFF
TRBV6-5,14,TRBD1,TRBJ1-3,CASSLDRDGNTIYF
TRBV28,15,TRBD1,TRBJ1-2,CASSLRTGPNYGYTF
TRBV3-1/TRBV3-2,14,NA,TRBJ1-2,CASSLHGGDSGYTF
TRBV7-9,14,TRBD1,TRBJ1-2,CASSLEGTVYGYTF
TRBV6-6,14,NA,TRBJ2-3,CASSFAQGTDTQYF
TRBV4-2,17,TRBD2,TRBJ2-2,CASSRPTGTSGPGELFF
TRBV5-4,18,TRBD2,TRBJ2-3,CASSLGLAGTSSTDTQYF
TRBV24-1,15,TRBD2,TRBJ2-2,CATSDSRGGNGELFF
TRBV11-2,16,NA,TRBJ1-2,CASSLEPWQKIYGYTF
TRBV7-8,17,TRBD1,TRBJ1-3,CASSLRAWDSSGNTIYF
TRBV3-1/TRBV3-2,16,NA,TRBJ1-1,CASSHSIKTGWTEAFF